This TCR beta chain was captured by sequencing in a study of shared T cell receptors in the human thymus. J gave up 3 bases and V 5 bases, and 4 bases lay outside the gene matches. Germline V lookup: CDR1 LNHDA, CDR2 SQIVND (reference sequence). This CDR3 is built from 14 residues. Libraries were prepared by immunoSEQ multiplex PCR; TCRdb keeps only in-frame clonotypes and omits some of them. Altogether more than 550,000 clones are present, approximately 85% being singletons, with the ten largest covering about 0.0098%. These records were also assigned to another study, of human thymus T cells.

The rearrangement joins TRBV19 to TRBJ2-7; 10 positions agree with TRBD1. The clonotype originates from a girl under three years old with a congenital heart defect. Sequencing was carried out using thymocytes. The CDR3 region has the DNA TGTGCCAGTAGTGGGGACAGGGGAGTCTACGAGCAGTACTTC. Its protein product is CASSGDRGVYEQYF.